A single sample gave rise to the 30 T cell receptor beta chains below, sequenced in a study of cytomegalovirus exposure and HLA in healthy donors. With 60 Vbeta and 13 Jbeta primers, the PCR was carried out. Generated by immunoSEQ multiplex PCR, the TCRdb table keeps only in-frame clones and is missing some. The sample carries approximately 110,000 clones, under 85% recorded once. The sample comprised PBMCs. These receptors were collected from a man between 25 and 39 years old in good health and CMV-seronegative.

The chain carries TRBV6-4 and TRBJ2-7; no firm D call. The CDR3 contains 15 residues. The germline V and J ends were trimmed by 6 bases and 0 bases, with 15 bases remaining between them. The V gene's germline CDR1 is MRHNA and CDR2 SNTAGT. The CDR3: CASSPQPGSSYEQYF. CDR3 nucleotide sequence: TGTGCCAGCAGCCCCCAACCTGGCAGCTCCTACGAGCAGTACTTC.

The rearrangement links TRBV5-6 to TRBJ1-5; tentative D call: TRBD1 (5 bases). Between the trimmed V and J ends, which lost 2 bases and 6 bases, there was a span of 12 bases. CDR1 SGHDT and CDR2 YYEEEE come from the germline V gene. The CDR3 has 14 amino acids. For the CDR3, the DNA is TGTGCCAGCAGCTTTTGGGGGGTAGGTCAGCCCCAGCATTTT. It encodes CASSFWGVGQPQHF.

This sequence joins TRBV7-3 and TRBJ2-2; D not resolved. Deletions cut 3 bases from V and 7 bases from J, with 6 bases between. The CDR3 consists of 12 residues. Germline V gene sequence: CDR1 SGHTA, CDR2 FQGTGA. CDR3 sequence reads: CASSFSGGELFF. For the CDR3, the DNA is TGTGCCAGCAGCTTTTCAGGCGGGGAGCTGTTTTTT.

The CDR3 DNA is TGCAGCGTTGATCTACGGGGGGAGGGGACAGATACGCAGTATTTT. This translates into CSVDLRGEGTDTQYF. The chain recombines TRBV29-1 with TRBJ2-3; TRBD2 agrees at 7 bases. CDR1 is SQVTM, CDR2 ANQGSEA, per germline. The CDR3 contains 15 residues. Trimming took 3 bases from V and 3 from J; bases not matched to a gene: 9.

J is TRBJ1-2 and V is TRBV5-1; D may be TRBD1 (5 bases). This CDR3 is built from 13 residues. Germline V gene data show CDR1 as SGHRS and CDR2 as YFSETQ. Trimming shortened V by 3 bases and J by 5 bases, and 11 bases separated the two germline ends. DNA for the CDR3: TGCGCCAGCAGCTCCTCGGGGGATTATGGCTACACCTTC. It yields the protein CASSSSGDYGYTF.

Of note for this clone: Other nucleotide sequences from this sample produce the same CDR3. The chain links TRBV30 to TRBJ1-4; D gene uncertain. CDR1 is GTSNPN and CDR2 is SVGIG in the germline V gene (reference sequence). CDR3 length equals 11 residues. With 5 bases removed from V and 8 bases from J, the gap between germline ends came to 9 bases. The CDR3 sequence is CAWSRGEKLFF. DNA of the CDR3: TGTGCCTGGTCACGGGGAGAAAAACTGTTTTTT.

This clone was observed a single time. This chain links TRBV6-5 with TRBJ2-1; D ambiguous. Germline-derived CDR1 and CDR2 are MNHEY and SVGAGI. V lost 5 bases to trimming and J lost 5 bases, with 10 bases between them. The CDR3 loop spans 13 amino acids. The DNA for the CDR3 is TGTGCCAGCAGTGTGGGCAGACACAATGAGCAGTTCTTC. This encodes CASSVGRHNEQFF.

The J gene is TRBJ2-2, the V gene TRBV30, with TRBD1 matching over 8 bases. The germline CDR1 and CDR2 sequences are GTSNPN and SVGIG (reference sequence). V lost 8 bases, J lost 6 bases, and 14 bases stayed unmatched. The CDR3 runs 15 residues. The CDR3 loop reads CAAPETGVFAGELFF. In DNA form, the CDR3 reads TGTGCCGCGCCGGAGACAGGGGTTTTCGCCGGGGAGCTGTTTTTT.

This clone was found a few times. V gene TRBV6-6 combines with J gene TRBJ1-1, with 7 nucleotides matching TRBD1. Trimming removed 7 bases from V and 5 bases from J; junction bases left unmatched: 13. Germline V gene lookup returns CDR1 MNHNY and CDR2 SVGAGI (reference sequence). CDR3 length: 15 amino acids. CDR3 loop: CASTTRGAGGTEAFF. The CDR3 nucleotides read TGTGCCAGCACTACGAGGGGGGCAGGGGGGACTGAAGCTTTCTTT.

This rearrangement joins TRBV7-8 to TRBJ1-2; 7 bases are a match to TRBD1. Germline V gives CDR1 SGHVS, CDR2 FQNEAQ. This CDR3 contains 17 residues. After removal of 5 bases from V and 7 bases from J, the junction contained 19 bases not matched to a gene. Here the CDR3 DNA reads TGTGCCAGCAGCCCAGACCGAGACAGGGAAGCCTGGGGTGGCTACACCTTC. It is translated as CASSPDRDREAWGGYTF.

The chain uses TRBV2 and TRBJ2-1; TRBD1 matches at 8 bases. Germline lookup yields CDR1 SNHLY and CDR2 FYNNEI. With 5 bases clipped from V and 4 bases from J, the junction kept 7 bases outside the gene matches. This CDR3 has 15 residues. This CDR3 is CASSNPGDRYNEQFF. DNA for the CDR3: TGTGCCAGCAGTAACCCGGGGGACAGGTACAATGAGCAGTTCTTC.

The V and J genes are TRBV29-1 and TRBJ2-1; 13 bases are shared with TRBD2. CDR3 length: 16 residues. The J segment lost 6 bases and the V segment lost 6 bases, leaving 11 bases of the junction unmatched. CDR1 is SQVTM, CDR2 ANQGSEA, per germline. This CDR3 reads CSVRRLAGGNSNEQFF. In nucleotides, the CDR3 is TGCAGCGTCCGCCGACTAGCGGGGGGTAACAGCAATGAGCAGTTCTTC.

The DNA for the CDR3 is TGTGCCAGCAGCCCGGGGGACAGGGGTTTTAATGAAAAACTGTTTTTT. Its translation: CASSPGDRGFNEKLFF. This chain joins TRBV7-9 and TRBJ1-4; 10 nucleotides agree with TRBD1. The ends lost 5 bases at V and 4 bases at J; junction bases unmatched: 7. This CDR3 is built from 16 residues. CDR1 is SEHNR and CDR2 is FQNEAQ in the germline V gene (reference sequence). Together with reference TRBV7-9 and TRBJ1-4, the CDR3 gives the full variable domain: DTGVSQNPRHKITKRGQNVTFRCDPISEHNRLYWYRQTLGQGPEFLTYFQNEAQLEKSRLLSDRFSAERPKGSFSTLEIQRTEQGDSAMYLCASSPGDRGFNEKLFFGSGTQLSVL.

The chain joins TRBV6-5 to TRBJ2-3; D not resolved. From germline, CDR1 is MNHEY and CDR2 SVGAGI. There are 14 residues in the CDR3. The V and J ends lost 2 bases and 1 base respectively, with 7 bases between them. The CDR3 nucleotides read TGTGCCAGCAGTTACAGCCCGGGCACAGATACGCAGTATTTT. It is translated as CASSYSPGTDTQYF.

The genes are TRBV7-9 and TRBJ2-2; 7 bases align to TRBD1. Germline CDR1 reads SEHNR; CDR2 reads FQNEAQ (reference sequence). CDR3 size: 18 residues. V was pared by 3 bases and J by 0 bases, with 10 bases of the junction left unmatched. The CDR3 nucleotides are TGTGCCAGCAGCTTTGGACAGGTGATAATCACGAACACCGGGGAGCTGTTTTTT. Translation: CASSFGQVIITNTGELFF. Combining the CDR3 with reference TRBV7-9 and TRBJ2-2 gives the whole variable domain DTGVSQNPRHKITKRGQNVTFRCDPISEHNRLYWYRQTLGQGPEFLTYFQNEAQLEKSRLLSDRFSAERPKGSFSTLEIQRTEQGDSAMYLCASSFGQVIITNTGELFFGEGSRLTVL.

The rearrangement links TRBV5-1 to TRBJ1-4, with D possibly being TRBD1 (6 bases). The CDR3 totals 13 residues. V was shortened by 3 bases and J by 8 bases, with 11 bases between the two germline ends. Germline assignment: CDR1 SGHRS and CDR2 YFSETQ. The CDR3 DNA sequence: TGCGCCAGCAGCTCCGGACAGAGGGAAAAACTGTTTTTT. Translating gives CASSSGQREKLFF. Based on the CDR3 plus reference TRBV5-1 and TRBJ1-4, the full variable domain is KAGVTQTPRYLIKTRGQQVTLSCSPISGHRSVSWYQQTPGQGLQFLFEYFSETQRNKGNFPGRFSGRQFSNSRSEMNVSTLELGDSALYLCASSSGQREKLFFGSGTQLSVL.

J is TRBJ2-5 and V is TRBV4-3; a weak D match, TRBD2 (5 bases). Near its end, the DNA agrees better with TRBJ2-7, so the J call may be wrong. The V gene's germline CDR1 is LGHNA and CDR2 YSLEER. This CDR3 has 15 amino acids. The CDR3, as DNA: TGCGCCAGCAGCCAAGAAACGACGGGAACCTACGAGCAGTACTTC. It translates to CASSQETTGTYEQYF.

The chain combines TRBV28 with TRBJ1-4, with TRBD1 as a possible D gene (5 bases). Germline-derived CDR1 and CDR2 are MDHEN and SYDVKM. The CDR3 length is 14 residues. V lost 5 bases and J lost 4, with 11 bases in between. CDR3 loop: CASSAGGNNEKLFF. CDR3 DNA sequence: TGTGCCAGCAGTGCGGGGGGGAATAATGAAAAACTGTTTTTT. Based on the CDR3 plus reference TRBV28 and TRBJ1-4, the full variable domain is DVKVTQSSRYLVKRTGEKVFLECVQDMDHENMFWYRQDPGLGLRLIYFSYDVKMKEKGDIPEGYSVSREKKERFSLILESASTNQTSMYLCASSAGGNNEKLFFGSGTQLSVL.

This chain uses TRBV19 with TRBJ2-5, with 12 bases that match TRBD2. The CDR3 contains 20 residues. From germline, CDR1 is LNHDA and CDR2 SQIVND (reference sequence). J was trimmed by 9 bases and V by 5 bases; bases with no gene match: 25. Here the CDR3 DNA reads TGTGCCAGTAGTTTGAGGACTAGCGGGGACCTCCCCCGTAGGGAAGCGTCCCAGTACTTC. Translating it yields CASSLRTSGDLPRREASQYF.

The gene calls are TRBV19 and TRBJ2-7; 9 bases map to TRBD2. V shed 5 bases and J 2 bases; nucleotides not matched to a gene: 4. The CDR3 consists of 14 residues. Germline values: CDR1 LNHDA, CDR2 SQIVND (reference sequence). CDR3 DNA: TGTGCCAGTAGTGCAGGCGGGGGGGCCTACGAGCAGTACTTC. It codes for CASSAGGGAYEQYF.

This clone came up a few times. Germline is not matched at one junction end, which may reflect a read error. The rearrangement uses TRBV4-3 and TRBJ1-5; no reliable D call. Germline lookup yields CDR1 LGHNA and CDR2 YSLEER. The CDR3 loop spans 14 amino acids. The CDR3 coding sequence is TGCGCCAGCAGCCAAGATATGGGCAACCAGCCCCAGCATTTT. Its protein product is CASSQDMGNQPQHF.

The rearrangement uses TRBV18 and TRBJ1-4, with 9 bases lining up with TRBD1. In germline, CDR1 is KGHSH, CDR2 LQKENI. The V and J ends lost 6 bases and 7 bases, in that order; junction bases with no gene match: 15. The CDR3 consists of 17 residues. For the CDR3, the DNA is TGTGCCAGCTCCCCGCGCCGACAGGGGGATGTAAGTGAAAAACTGTTTTTT. This codes for CASSPRRQGDVSEKLFF.

This clone was detected only a few times. The chain couples TRBV19 to TRBJ1-4; 8 bases are a match to TRBD1. The CDR3 is 15 amino acids. Per germline, CDR1 LNHDA and CDR2 SQIVND (reference sequence). V was clipped by 0 bases and J by 5 bases; unmatched bases: 2. The CDR3 bases are TGTGCCAGTAGTATAGACACAGGGGGGAATGAAAAACTGTTTTTT. Its translation: CASSIDTGGNEKLFF.

The chain recombines TRBV9 with TRBJ1-1, with D hard to call. The CDR3 extends over 14 amino acids. The V gene lost 4 bases and the J gene lost 4 bases, with 14 bases spanning the gap. Germline-derived CDR1 and CDR2 are SGDLS and YYNGEE. The CDR3 reads CASSTRSGSTEAFF. In nucleotides, the CDR3 is TGTGCCAGCAGCACACGATCGGGGAGCACTGAAGCTTTCTTT.

This CDR3 reads CASSPTAGGPDTQYF. Here the CDR3 DNA reads TGTGCCAGCTCCCCGACCGCGGGAGGGCCAGATACGCAGTATTTT. This chain connects TRBV18 to TRBJ2-3, with 9 bases fitting TRBD2. Germline V gene data show CDR1 as KGHSH and CDR2 as LQKENI. V lost 6 bases and J lost 4; bases outside the gene matches: 8. The CDR3 is made up of 15 amino acids.

The chain combines TRBV6-6 with TRBJ1-5; TRBD1 aligns across 11 bases. The germline V gene has CDR1 MNHNY and CDR2 SVGAGI (reference sequence). V gave up 4 bases and J gave up 5 bases; unmatched junction bases: 7. The CDR3 loop spans 16 amino acids. CDR3 sequence: CASSSTGTGGYQPQHF. The DNA of the CDR3 is TGTGCCAGCAGTTCCACCGGGACAGGGGGATATCAGCCCCAGCATTTT.

This rearrangement joins TRBV9 to TRBJ1-1, with 8 bases fitting TRBD1. Losses at the gene ends were 2 bases for V and 2 bases for J; bases not matched to a gene: 5. The germline CDR1 and CDR2 sequences are SGDLS and YYNGEE. There are 15 residues in the CDR3. This CDR3 reads CASSVRAGGNTEAFF. The CDR3 DNA reads as TGTGCCAGCAGCGTTCGAGCAGGGGGCAACACTGAAGCTTTCTTT.

The CDR3 reads CASSPGYTQGRAFF. CDR3 coding DNA: TGTGCCAGCAGCCCGGGTTACACCCAGGGTAGGGCTTTCTTT. The chain joins TRBV6-5 to TRBJ1-1; possibly TRBD1 for D (5 bases). Germline CDR1 is MNHEY and CDR2 is SVGAGI. With 6 bases removed from V and 11 bases from J, the gap between germline ends came to 22 bases. The CDR3 runs 14 residues.

The chain couples TRBV5-6 to TRBJ2-1, with D tentatively TRBD2 (6 bases). Germline CDR1 and CDR2: SGHDT and YYEEEE. Between the trimmed V and J ends, which lost 4 bases and 10 bases, there was a span of 15 bases. The CDR3 extends over 13 amino acids. The CDR3 loop is CASSRRAREEQFF. CDR3 DNA: TGTGCCAGCAGCAGGAGGGCTCGCGAAGAGCAGTTCTTC.

The chain uses TRBV28 and TRBJ2-1; 11 nucleotides match TRBD2. Germline loops: CDR1 MDHEN, CDR2 SYDVKM. J lost 5 bases, V lost 3 bases, and 9 bases had no gene match. The CDR3 is made up of 17 amino acids. The CDR3 protein is CASSFEILAGGHNEQFF. In nucleotides, the CDR3 is TGTGCCAGCAGTTTTGAGATTCTAGCGGGAGGACACAATGAGCAGTTCTTC.